This TCR beta chain was sequenced during a study of blood T cell repertoires in COVID-19. Across the study: From T cells, B-cell-depleted T cells, or PBMCs came the material, which was cDNA or gDNA.

Method: immunoSEQ multiplex PCR; TCRdb's copy keeps in-frame clones and lacks some. The sample has about 69,000 clones; roughly 80% are singletons. CDR1 is SGHRS and CDR2 is YFSETQ in the germline V gene. The junction had 10 bases not matched to a gene; V was cut back by 2 bases and J by 8 bases. The CDR3 contains 16 residues. The origin of this receptor is a man aged 60 to 69 with acute or convalescent COVID-19. Material for sequencing was peripheral blood. The chain links TRBV5-1 to TRBJ1-4, with TRBD1 matching 9 bases. CDR3 region: CASSLAQGAPGEKLFF. CDR3 bases: TGCGCCAGCAGCTTAGCACAGGGGGCCCCTGGAGAAAAACTGTTTTTT.